This entry describes one T cell receptor beta chain. This clone has only one observation. Its target antigen remains unknown. Base qualities are missing; no much larger clone stands one base away. The sample belongs to a study of blood T cell repertoires in COVID-19 (dated by TCRdb to 2020 to 2022). Some background on the complete study: Samples from collaborators originated in the United States, Italy and Spain and spanned both the acute and convalescent phases of COVID-19. The prospective study material was composed of cDNA or gDNA derived from T cells, B-cell-depleted T cells, or PBMCs. Deeply sampled blood TCRbeta repertoires from subjects exposed to, actively infected with, or recovered from COVID-19 were included in the dataset. The repertoires were released in a freely available public database meant as a resource for research on the immune response to SARS-CoV-2. The samples were drawn from two sources: the first 160 participants of the ongoing ImmuneRACE study, and 1,200 or so subjects contributed by 6 global collaborators. The sample metadata nearly always contained a de-identified subject ID, COVID-19 status, age in years and sex. Where available, HLA class I and class II types were obtained from metadata supplied by the sample provider rather than from assay-based typing.

In the prospective study, participants were about 18 to 95 years old, resided in about two dozen geographic areas of the United States, and were enrolled through a virtual design. In the prospective study, cohorts were assigned on the basis of participant-reported clinical history obtained from a screening survey and a study questionnaire. In the prospective study, mobile phlebotomists collected whole blood, serum and a nasopharyngeal or oropharyngeal swab from each participant. Over a roughly 2-month period, participants in the prospective study had the option of providing additional blood draws and questionnaires. Before DNA extraction, prospective study blood samples were shipped either frozen or at room temperature. Relative to germline, V is missing 4 bases and J is missing 1 base, with 3 bases of the junction outside any gene match. From a lookup of the germline V gene, CDR1 and CDR2 are MRHNA and SNTAGT. From the cysteine up to the phenylalanine, the CDR3 has a length of 15 residues. Of all the DNA, just the CDR3 is kept, 45 bases in frame from base 1.

The immunoSEQ Assay, a bias-controlled multiplex PCR, was used to amplify TCRbeta CDR3 regions from genomic DNA. The original methods were these. Nucleated cell counts per sample were estimated from amplification of reference gene primers within the assay. To quantify the absolute abundance of each unique TCRbeta CDR3 rearrangement, sequence reads were collapsed and filtered. Productive Simpson clonality was computed per sample as the square root of Simpson's diversity index over productive rearrangements. What TCRdb holds here is the immuneACCESS table cut down to in-frame rearrangements. Part of the clones is not present; checked against another copy, under half of the missing clones reflect an unresolved V gene, and the others are unexplained. The V and J calls and the clone size are those of that table, but D and trimming were determined from the DNA. The sample table records 340,000 or so clones; 86% of these occur just once. The leading ten clones occupy about 4.2% of the sample.

On the study overall, not on this receptor specifically: How much clinical and demographic metadata was included differed by source and by participant, and the metadata was provided uncurated.

The rearranged segments are TRBV6-4 and TRBJ2-2, with 7 bases matching TRBD2. This receptor was taken from a woman in her thirties or forties with acute COVID-19. Sequencing input: PBMCs or T cells enriched from blood (not recorded which). The CDR3 is CASSVAGENTGELFF. The sequenced DNA: TGTGCCAGCAGTGTTGCGGGGGAGAACACCGGGGAGCTGTTTTTT.